The 6 T cell receptor beta chains in this list originate from one sample, sequenced in a study of blood T cell repertoires in COVID-19. Some clones are missing from TCRdb's copy, which holds only in-frame ones; the method was immunoSEQ multiplex PCR. The data contain roughly 220,000 clones, around 81% of them seen just once; the ten biggest clones take up around 7.5%. The sequenced sample was peripheral blood. The source is a woman of 80 years or more with COVID-19, enrolled during active disease.

This clone has more than one count but fewer than ten. This chain uses TRBV10-1 with TRBJ1-1, with 8 bases aligning to TRBD1. The CDR3 length is 16 residues. Trimming cost V 6 bases and J 1 base; bases outside gene matches: 10. Germline V gives CDR1 WNHNN, CDR2 SYGVQD (reference sequence). In DNA form, the CDR3 reads TGCGCCAGCAGCAGAAAGCGGACAGGGCCGAACACTGAAGCTTTCTTT. It yields the protein CASSRKRTGPNTEAFF.

The chain recombines TRBV19 with TRBJ1-2; a weak D match, TRBD1 (6 bases). The germline gives CDR1 LNHDA, CDR2 SQIVND (reference sequence). The ends were cut back, 4 bases at V and 3 bases at J, with 15 bases in the middle. The length of the CDR3 is 15 residues. CDR3 DNA: TGTGCCAGTAGTACCGGGCTCAGGGGCCACTATGGCTACACCTTC. This encodes CASSTGLRGHYGYTF.

This clone was seen more than once but under ten times. V is TRBV27 and J is TRBJ2-1; TRBD2 matches at 9 bases. The junction had 15 bases not matched to a gene; V was cut back by 6 bases and J by 9 bases. The CDR3 totals 16 residues. Germline V gene sequence: CDR1 MNHEY, CDR2 SMNVEV (reference sequence). CDR3 sequence (DNA): TGTGCCAGCAGACCTCCCGGGACTAGCAAATATAGTGAGCAGTTCTTC. Translated, it gives CASRPPGTSKYSEQFF.

This sequence joins TRBV3-1 (or the pseudogene TRBV3-2) and TRBJ2-3; TRBD2 aligns across 11 bases. Germline V gives CDR1 LGHDT, CDR2 YNNKEL (reference sequence). This CDR3 spans 17 amino acids. V was clipped by 0 bases and J by 5 bases; unmatched bases: 7. The CDR3, as DNA: TGTGCCAGCAGCCAAGACCTACTAGCGGGAGTCGTAGATACGCAGTATTTT. This codes for CASSQDLLAGVVDTQYF.

V usage is TRBV20-1 and J usage is TRBJ2-1; D call uncertain. The CDR3 contains 11 residues. Trimming took 0 bases from V and 8 from J, leaving 5 bases between them. Germline values: CDR1 DFQATT, CDR2 SNEGSKA (reference sequence). The CDR3 DNA sequence: TGCAGTGCTAGAGAGAGGCATGAGCAGTTCTTC. Its protein is CSARERHEQFF.

The chain carries TRBV28 and TRBJ2-5; weak D call: TRBD2 (5 bases). V dropped 4 bases and J dropped 4 bases, with 16 bases sitting between them. The germline V gene encodes CDR1 MDHEN and CDR2 SYDVKM. This CDR3 comprises 15 residues. The CDR3 loop is CASSSDGNSRETQYF. DNA of the CDR3: TGTGCCAGCAGTTCTGACGGGAACTCCCGAGAGACCCAGTACTTC.